This T cell receptor beta chain was profiled in a study of T cell responses to AZD1222 COVID-19 vaccine. TCRdb's copy holds only in-frame clones and misses some; the assay was immunoSEQ multiplex PCR. In the table there are over 110,000 clones, approximately 90% of which are singletons. This sequence was found in an adult who received the AZD1222 COVID-19 vaccine. Sequenced material: peripheral blood, taken 28 days after the second AZD1222 dose.

The CDR3 DNA reads TGTGCCAGCAACCCAAGCGACAGGTGGAACACTGAAGCTTTCTTT. Its protein is CASNPSDRWNTEAFF. The V call is TRBV28, the J call TRBJ1-1; D is possibly TRBD1 (6 bases). The CDR3 totals 15 residues. CDR1 is MDHEN, CDR2 SYDVKM, per germline. Trimming stripped 7 bases from V and 1 base from J, with 16 bases between.